These T cell receptor beta chains were read from a single sample in a study of cytomegalovirus exposure and HLA in healthy donors. Generated by immunoSEQ multiplex PCR, the TCRdb table keeps only in-frame clones and is missing some. Here the sample spans 150,000 or so clones, around 83% being singletons. The material sequenced was PBMCs. All receptors come from a male donor in good health and CMV-seropositive. CDR3s include the opening cysteine and the closing phenylalanine or tryptophan. D genes are given only for firm matches. Expanded clones get a size class; other rows say once, few or many, or leave the size out.

D gene: NA; V gene: TRBV19; J gene: TRBJ2-3; clone size: few; CDR3 DNA: TGTGCCAGTAGTATAGAGGGGTTGGGGAGTAGGGGCACAGATACGCAGTATTTT; CDR3 protein: CASSIEGLGSRGTDTQYF
D gene: NA; V gene: TRBV27; J gene: TRBJ2-3; clone size: NA; CDR3 DNA: TGTGCCAGCAGTAGCTACAGGGGCACAGATACGCAGTATTTT; CDR3 protein: CASSSYRGTDTQYF
D gene: NA; V gene: TRBV19; J gene: TRBJ1-4; clone size: once; CDR3 DNA: TGTGCCAGTAGTGCTTATACAGCGGTGGGTGAAAAACTGTTTTTT; CDR3 protein: CASSAYTAVGEKLFF
D gene: TRBD2; V gene: TRBV7-2; J gene: TRBJ2-3; clone size: NA; CDR3 DNA: TGTGCCAGCAGCTCACTTGGGACTAGCGGGAGTGGCACAGATACGCAGTATTTT; CDR3 protein: CASSSLGTSGSGTDTQYF
D gene: NA; V gene: TRBV5-4; J gene: TRBJ1-1; clone size: few; CDR3 DNA: TGTGCCAGCAGACTACGACAGGAGAACACTGAAGCTTTCTTT; CDR3 protein: CASRLRQENTEAFF
D gene: TRBD2; V gene: TRBV7-2; J gene: TRBJ2-7; clone size: NA; CDR3 DNA: TGTGCCAGCAGCTTAAGGGTACCGGTAGCGGGTTCCTCCTACGAGCAGTACTTC; CDR3 protein: CASSLRVPVAGSSYEQYF
D gene: NA; V gene: TRBV27; J gene: TRBJ2-3; clone size: NA; CDR3 DNA: TGTGCCAGCCGAAGACAGATCACAGATACGCAGTATTTT; CDR3 protein: CASRRQITDTQYF
D gene: NA; V gene: TRBV4-1; J gene: TRBJ1-1; clone size: NA; CDR3 DNA: TGCGCCAGCAGCCAACTTTCCAGGGTCCCTGGGGCTGAAGCTTTCTTT; CDR3 protein: CASSQLSRVPGAEAFF
D gene: TRBD1; V gene: TRBV4-1; J gene: TRBJ1-5; clone size: NA; CDR3 DNA: TGCGCCAGCAGCCCCCCGGGCAGGGGGCTTGGTCAGCCCCAGCATTTT; CDR3 protein: CASSPPGRGLGQPQHF
D gene: TRBD1; V gene: TRBV5-5; J gene: TRBJ2-7; clone size: NA; CDR3 DNA: TGTGCCAGCAGCCCAACAGGGGACGAGCAGTACTTC; CDR3 protein: CASSPTGDEQYF
D gene: NA; V gene: TRBV19; J gene: TRBJ1-1; clone size: NA; CDR3 DNA: TGTGCCAGTAGCCCGGGATGGCCAACTGAAGCTTTCTTT; CDR3 protein: CASSPGWPTEAFF
D gene: TRBD2; V gene: TRBV11-2; J gene: TRBJ2-3; clone size: NA; CDR3 DNA: TGTGCCAGCAGCTTGGCGGGAGTGAGGAATACGCAGTATTTT; CDR3 protein: CASSLAGVRNTQYF
D gene: TRBD2; V gene: TRBV5-4; J gene: TRBJ2-5; clone size: few; CDR3 DNA: TGTGCCAGCACCGTTGGGACTAGCGGTGGCCAAGAGACCCAGTACTTC; CDR3 protein: CASTVGTSGGQETQYF
D gene: NA; V gene: TRBV19; J gene: TRBJ1-3; clone size: NA; CDR3 DNA: TGTGCCAGCGAAAGGGGCGAGGGAAACACCATATATTTT; CDR3 protein: CASERGEGNTIYF
D gene: NA; V gene: TRBV18; J gene: TRBJ1-2; clone size: NA; CDR3 DNA: TGTGCCAGCTCACCACAGTCTCCAGGATTCAGAGGCTACACCTTC; CDR3 protein: CASSPQSPGFRGYTF
D gene: TRBD1; V gene: TRBV5-1; J gene: TRBJ1-1; clone size: NA; CDR3 DNA: TGCGCCAGCCGCCTAACACAGGGGACTGAAGCTTTCTTT; CDR3 protein: CASRLTQGTEAFF
D gene: TRBD1; V gene: TRBV6-7; J gene: TRBJ2-4; clone size: NA; CDR3 DNA: TGTGCCAGCAGTTACCGAACGCGGGACAGGCAAGTTCGGGACAAAAACATTCAGTACTTC; CDR3 protein: CASSYRTRDRQVRDKNIQYF
D gene: NA; V gene: TRBV7-9; J gene: TRBJ1-5; clone size: once; CDR3 DNA: TGTGCCAGCAGCTTGGGGGCAGGGAGCAATCAGCCCCAGCATTTT; CDR3 protein: CASSLGAGSNQPQHF
D gene: TRBD1; V gene: TRBV6-5; J gene: TRBJ2-7; clone size: NA; CDR3 DNA: TGTGCCAGCAGTTACGCGTTTCGACAGGGATACGAGCAGTACTTC; CDR3 protein: CASSYAFRQGYEQYF
D gene: TRBD1; V gene: TRBV19; J gene: TRBJ1-6; clone size: NA; CDR3 DNA: TGTGCCAGTAGTGGGACAGGGTCCTATAATTCACCCCTCCACTTT; CDR3 protein: CASSGTGSYNSPLHF
D gene: TRBD2; V gene: TRBV7-2; J gene: TRBJ2-7; clone size: NA; CDR3 DNA: TGTGCCAGCAGCCCGACTAGCGGGAGACACGAGCAGTACTTC; CDR3 protein: CASSPTSGRHEQYF
D gene: NA; V gene: TRBV7-2; J gene: TRBJ1-1; clone size: few; CDR3 DNA: TGTGCCAGCAGCTTTTCCAGTGAAGCTTTCTTT; CDR3 protein: CASSFSSEAFF
D gene: NA; V gene: TRBV7-8; J gene: TRBJ1-1; clone size: NA; CDR3 DNA: TGTGCCAGCAGCCGACAAACAGGATCGAACACTGAAGCTTTCTTT; CDR3 protein: CASSRQTGSNTEAFF
D gene: NA; V gene: TRBV6-6; J gene: TRBJ2-5; clone size: NA; CDR3 DNA: TGTGCCAGCAGTTACTCGGGACAACCGGAGACCCAGTACTTC; CDR3 protein: CASSYSGQPETQYF
D gene: NA; V gene: TRBV6-1; J gene: TRBJ2-7; clone size: NA; CDR3 DNA: TGTGCCAGCAGTGAAGCTGGGGCAGGGACCTACGAGCAGTACTTC; CDR3 protein: CASSEAGAGTYEQYF
D gene: TRBD2; V gene: TRBV10-3; J gene: TRBJ2-3; clone size: NA; CDR3 DNA: TGTGCCAGCCGACTAGCGGGGAGCACAGATACGCAGTATTTT; CDR3 protein: CASRLAGSTDTQYF
D gene: NA; V gene: TRBV5-1; J gene: TRBJ1-3; clone size: NA; CDR3 DNA: TGCGCCAGCAGCCCCCAACAGGCCTTCTCTGGAAACACCATATATTTT; CDR3 protein: CASSPQQAFSGNTIYF
D gene: TRBD1; V gene: TRBV28; J gene: TRBJ1-5; clone size: NA; CDR3 DNA: TGTGCCAGCAGTTCTGGACAGGCAGGCAATCAGCCCCAGCATTTT; CDR3 protein: CASSSGQAGNQPQHF
D gene: NA; V gene: TRBV2; J gene: TRBJ2-7; clone size: NA; CDR3 DNA: TGTGCCAGCAGAGCCGACAGGACCAACGAGCAGTACTTC; CDR3 protein: CASRADRTNEQYF